This note documents a single T cell receptor (beta chain) sequence. The method was immunoSEQ multiplex PCR; TCRdb's version includes in-frame clones alone and lacks a portion of them. This repertoire shows 360,000 or so clones, about 88% found once; its top ten account for around 3%. These data are taken from a study of blood T cell repertoires in COVID-19. V was pared by 5 bases and J by 2 bases, with 19 bases between. This CDR3 is 17 amino acids long. From germline, CDR1 is SGHVS and CDR2 FNYEAQ. The chain carries TRBV7-6 and TRBJ1-5; D uncertain. Sequencing was performed on PBMCs or T cells enriched from blood (not recorded which). The clonotype comes from a woman aged 25 to 39 who had recovered from COVID-19. In nucleotides, the CDR3 is TGTGCCAGCAGCCTTTATTCTGGGGAGGGCGGCAATCAGCCCCAGCATTTT. Translating gives CASSLYSGEGGNQPQHF.